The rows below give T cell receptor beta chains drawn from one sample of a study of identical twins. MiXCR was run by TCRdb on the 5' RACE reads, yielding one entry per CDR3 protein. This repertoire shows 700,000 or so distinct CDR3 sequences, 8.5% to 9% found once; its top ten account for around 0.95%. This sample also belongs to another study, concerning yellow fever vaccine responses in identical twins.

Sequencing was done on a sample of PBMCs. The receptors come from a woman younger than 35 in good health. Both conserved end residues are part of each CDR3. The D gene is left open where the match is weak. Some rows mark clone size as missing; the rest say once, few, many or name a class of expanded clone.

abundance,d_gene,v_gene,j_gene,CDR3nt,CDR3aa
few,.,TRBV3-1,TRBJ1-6,TGTGCCAGCAGCCAAGATCTCTGGACGTATAATTCACCCCTCCACTTT,CASSQDLWTYNSPLHF
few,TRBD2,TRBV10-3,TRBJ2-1,TGTGCCATCAGTAACCCCGTTAGCGGGAGTTTGAATGAGCAGTTCTTC,CAISNPVSGSLNEQFF
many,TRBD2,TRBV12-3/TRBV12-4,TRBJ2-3,TGTGCCAGCAGTTTAGGTGGGGGGGTATCAGATACGCAGTATTTT,CASSLGGGVSDTQYF
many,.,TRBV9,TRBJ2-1,TGTGCCAGCAGCGTAGACTCCTACAATGAGCAGTTCTTC,CASSVDSYNEQFF
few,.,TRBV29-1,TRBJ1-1,TGCAGCGTTGTAAGGGAGCTTGAAGCTTTCTTT,CSVVRELEAFF
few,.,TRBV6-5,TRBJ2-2,TGTGCCAGCAGTTACGTGGGGACAATTAACACCGGGGAGCTGTTTTTT,CASSYVGTINTGELFF
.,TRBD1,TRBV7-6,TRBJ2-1,TGTGCCAGCAGAGGGACAGAGACAGACAATGAGCAGTTCTTC,CASRGTETDNEQFF
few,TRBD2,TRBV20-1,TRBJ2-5,TGCAGTGCTACGACTAGCGGGAAAAGGGAGACCCAGTACTTC,CSATTSGKRETQYF
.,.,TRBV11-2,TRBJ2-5,TGTGCCAGCAGCTTGATGCAGGGGTGGCCCAACCAAGAGACCCAGTACTTC,CASSLMQGWPNQETQYF
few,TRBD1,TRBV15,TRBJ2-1,TGTGCCACCAGCACCCTTCAGGGGGCCTCCTACAATGAGCAGTTCTTC,CATSTLQGASYNEQFF
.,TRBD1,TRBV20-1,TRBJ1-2,TGCAGTGCTAGTGGACAGGGGGCGTCTAACTATGGCTACACCTTC,CSASGQGASNYGYTF
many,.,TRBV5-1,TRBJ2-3,TGCGCCAGCAGCTTGATATCAAGCACAGATACGCAGTATTTT,CASSLISSTDTQYF
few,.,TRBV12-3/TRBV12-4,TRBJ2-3,TGTGCCAGCAGTTATTTCGGGGCAGGGACAGATACGCAGTATTTT,CASSYFGAGTDTQYF
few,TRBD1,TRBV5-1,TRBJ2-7,TGCGCCAGCAGCAGTACAGGGGTCTACGAGCAGTACTTC,CASSSTGVYEQYF
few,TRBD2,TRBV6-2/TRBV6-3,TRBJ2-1,TGTGCCAGCAGACGACTAGCGGGAGGGACCTACAATGAGCAGTTCTTC,CASRRLAGGTYNEQFF
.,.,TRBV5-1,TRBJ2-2,TGCGCCAGCAGCTCTTCTAGCCCTGCGAACACCGGGGAGCTGTTTTTT,CASSSSSPANTGELFF
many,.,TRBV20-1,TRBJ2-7,TGCAGTGCTCAATCAAGTAATCTCGCTAGTGGGGCTTACGAGCAGTACTTC,CSAQSSNLASGAYEQYF
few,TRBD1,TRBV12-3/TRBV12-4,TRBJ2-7,TGTGCCAGCACTCCGGACAGGGTAAGCGAGCAGTACTTC,CASTPDRVSEQYF
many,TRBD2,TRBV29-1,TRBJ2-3,TGCAGCGTTGACGCGGGGGGCACAGATACGCAGTATTTT,CSVDAGGTDTQYF
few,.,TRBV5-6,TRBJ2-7,TGTGCCAGCAGCTTGGTGGGAGGAAAGACCTACGAGCAGTACTTC,CASSLVGGKTYEQYF
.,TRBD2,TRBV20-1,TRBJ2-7,TGCAGTGCTAGATCCTACCTAGCGGGAGACGAGCAGTACTTC,CSARSYLAGDEQYF
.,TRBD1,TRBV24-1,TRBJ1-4,TGTGCCACCAGTGCTGGACAGGGGAGGGAAAAACTGTTTTTT,CATSAGQGREKLFF
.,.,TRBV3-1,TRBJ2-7,TGTGCCAGCAGCCCCAGAGTCGGGGGCTACAACTACGAGCAGTACTTC,CASSPRVGGYNYEQYF
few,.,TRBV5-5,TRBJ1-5,TGTGCCAGCAGCTTGATGGAGGGATACAATCAGCCCCAGCATTTT,CASSLMEGYNQPQHF